These 19 T cell receptor beta chains were all obtained from the same sample, sequenced in a study of blood T cells in healthy people across ages. Sample-barcoded 5' priming and a J-beta primer mix drove a second PCR of about 7 to 11 cycles. TCRdb reanalysed the 5' RACE reads using MiXCR and keeps one entry per CDR3 protein. Found here are roughly 930,000 distinct CDR3 sequences, about 48% of them singletons; the top ten hold roughly 13%. Sequenced: blood. These receptors all come from a young man in good health.

This clonotype was detected a few times. The junction does not match germline at one end; this may be a read error. This chain uses TRBV12-3 or TRBV12-4 with TRBJ1-2; 7 nucleotides align to TRBD1. The CDR3 has 15 amino acids. The CDR3 sequence: CASSTRDSSNYGHTF. The CDR3 nucleotides are TGTGCCAGCAGTACACGGGACAGCTCTAACTATGGCCACACCTTC.

The CDR3 nucleotides are TGCAGTGCTAGGGGGAGACTAGCGGAAGAGACCCAGTACTTC. Amino acid sequence: CSARGRLAEETQYF. This chain uses TRBV20-1 with TRBJ2-7, with 9 bases identical to TRBD2. The last part of the DNA fits TRBJ2-5 better; the J call may be wrong. CDR1 is DFQATT and CDR2 is SNEGSKA in the germline V gene (reference sequence). The CDR3 covers 14 residues.

This chain connects TRBV21-1 to TRBJ1-6; TRBD1 was called by the table and not checked on the DNA. TRBV21-1 is described as a pseudogene. CDR3 length: 17 residues. CDR3 nucleotides: TGTGCCAGCAGCATCAGACTTCGACAGGGAGTGCATTCACCCCTCCACTTT. Residues: CASSIRLRQGVHSPLHF.

The rearrangement uses TRBV6-5 and TRBJ2-3, with D perhaps matching TRBD2 (5 bases). CDR3 length: 14 residues. V lost 3 bases to trimming and J lost 5 bases, with 12 bases between them. CDR1 and CDR2 from the germline V gene are MNHEY and SVGAGI. CDR3 in amino acids: CASSYPGSKDTQYF. The CDR3 bases are TGTGCCAGCAGTTATCCGGGGTCGAAAGATACGCAGTATTTT.

The chain links TRBV27 to TRBJ2-5, with TRBD2 identical over 10 bases. CDR1 is MNHEY and CDR2 is SMNVEV in the germline V gene (reference sequence). With V trimmed by 3 bases and J by 11 bases, 15 bases remained unmatched. The CDR3 length is 16 residues. The CDR3 sequence is CASSLYPSGGKGEQYF. The CDR3 DNA is TGTGCCAGCAGTTTGTACCCTAGCGGGGGAAAGGGGGAGCAGTACTTC.

The chain links TRBV7-9 to TRBJ1-1; unclear D gene. This CDR3 region has 14 residues. Germline V CDR1 and CDR2: SEHNR, FQNEAQ (reference sequence). With 4 bases removed from V and 3 bases from J, the gap between germline ends came to 12 bases. The CDR3 region is CASSWEGRDTEAFF. CDR3 DNA sequence: TGTGCCAGCAGCTGGGAGGGTAGAGACACTGAAGCTTTCTTT.

This clonotype was counted at least ten times. The chain recombines TRBV29-1 with TRBJ2-1; D is possibly TRBD2 (5 bases). The CDR3 is made up of 12 amino acids. V was trimmed by 3 bases and J by 6 bases, leaving 9 bases between them. From germline, CDR1 is SQVTM and CDR2 ANQGSEA. CDR3 in amino acids: CSVDIAGNEQFF. As DNA, the CDR3 is TGCAGCGTTGACATTGCGGGCAATGAGCAGTTCTTC.

This sequence joins TRBV29-1 and TRBJ2-4; 9 nucleotides match TRBD1. The CDR3 loop spans 15 amino acids. V gave up 2 bases and J gave up 4 bases; unmatched junction bases: 6. CDR1 SQVTM and CDR2 ANQGSEA come from the germline V gene. The CDR3 DNA sequence: TGCAGCGTTGAAACAGGGGGCCGGGCGAAAAACATTCAGTACTTC. The encoded protein is CSVETGGRAKNIQYF.

Only a few counts were recorded for this clonotype. V gene TRBV27 combines with J gene TRBJ2-5, with 9 bases matching TRBD1. V was pared by 6 bases and J by 5 bases, with 10 bases of the junction left unmatched. Germline values: CDR1 MNHEY, CDR2 SMNVEV (reference sequence). This CDR3 region has 15 residues. The CDR3 nucleotides read TGTGCCAGCAGGTCGACAGGGGGTGTCTGGGAGACCCAGTACTTC. It yields the protein CASRSTGGVWETQYF.

V and J are TRBV4-2 and TRBJ2-5; D may be TRBD1 (6 bases). The end of the DNA aligns better with TRBJ2-7, so the J call may be wrong. Germline V gives CDR1 LGHNA, CDR2 YNFKEQ. This CDR3 has 16 residues. This CDR3 reads CASSLSGSRGQNEQYF. In DNA form, the CDR3 reads TGTGCCAGCAGCCTTTCCGGTAGCAGGGGTCAAAACGAGCAGTACTTC.

This clonotype showed up just a few times. Since a much larger clone is just one base distant, this may be a read error. The chain joins TRBV6-2 or TRBV6-3 to TRBJ2-5; 8 bases are a match to TRBD2. V was pared by 0 bases and J by 11 bases, with 11 bases of the junction left unmatched. Germline V gives CDR1 MNHEY, CDR2 SVGEGT. The CDR3 consists of 15 residues. The CDR3 region is CASSYSTAGGNEQYF. The CDR3 DNA reads TGTGCCAGCAGTTACTCGACGGCGGGGGGAAATGAGCAGTACTTC.

There are a few counts of this clonotype. The CDR3 region is CASSQERLALQETQYF. In nucleotides, the CDR3 is TGTGCCAGCAGCCAAGAACGACTAGCCTTACAAGAGACCCAGTACTTC. The chain recombines TRBV3-1 with TRBJ2-5, with 7 bases that match TRBD2. CDR3 length equals 16 residues. Unmatched junction bases numbered 6, after V lost 0 bases and J lost 2 bases. Looked up from germline, CDR1 is LGHDT and CDR2 is YNNKEL (reference sequence).

The chain links TRBV7-2 to TRBJ2-7, with D possibly called TRBD1 or TRBD2 (5 bases each). Per the germline V gene, CDR1 is SGHTA and CDR2 is FQGNSA. Trimming took 5 bases from V and 0 from J, leaving 14 bases between them. The CDR3 contains 15 residues. The CDR3 DNA reads TGTGCCAGCAGCCTATCGGGGCCTAGCTCCTACGAGCAGTACTTC. This sequence encodes CASSLSGPSSYEQYF.

This clonotype was detected only a few times. The chain recombines TRBV20-1 with TRBJ1-6; TRBD1 might be the D (5 bases). V gave up 3 bases and J gave up 1 base, with 13 bases separating them. Per germline, CDR1 DFQATT and CDR2 SNEGSKA (reference sequence). This CDR3 is 16 amino acids long. For the CDR3, the DNA is TGCAGTGCTAGGGCAGGGAAGGTGTCCTATAATTCACCCCTCCACTTT. This codes for CSARAGKVSYNSPLHF.

The V gene is TRBV9, the J gene TRBJ2-4, with 8 nucleotides matching TRBD1. The end of the DNA fits TRBJ2-7 better, so the J call may be wrong. This CDR3 comprises 15 residues. Germline V gene lookup returns CDR1 SGDLS and CDR2 YYNGEE. CDR3 nucleotides: TGTGCCAGCAGCACCGACCAGGGGGCTATCTACGAGCAGTACTTC. Its translation: CASSTDQGAIYEQYF.

The rearrangement joins TRBV18 to TRBJ2-3; 8 positions agree with TRBD2. The trim removed 3 bases at V and 1 base at J, leaving 3 bases unmatched. Germline CDR1 and CDR2: KGHSH and LQKENI. This CDR3 contains 15 residues. The CDR3 nucleotides read TGTGCCAGCTCACCCGTAGCGGGGCGCACAGATACGCAGTATTTT. Amino acids: CASSPVAGRTDTQYF.

This chain connects TRBV7-2 to TRBJ2-1; TRBD2 matches at 7 bases. The DNA matches TRBJ2-7 better at its end, which makes the J call doubtful. Germline lookup yields CDR1 SGHTA and CDR2 FQGNSA. The CDR3 is 16 amino acids. CDR3 sequence reads: CASSLRERGAYNEQYF. The CDR3 region has the DNA TGTGCCAGCAGCTTAAGAGAGCGGGGAGCCTACAATGAGCAGTACTTC.

The chain combines TRBV7-2 with TRBJ2-1, with D hard to call. The CDR3 sequence is 13 residues long. CDR1 is SGHTA and CDR2 is FQGNSA in the germline V gene. The V gene lost 5 bases and the J gene lost 7 bases, with 12 bases spanning the gap. CDR3 sequence: CASSPLPYNEQFF. The CDR3 nucleotides read TGTGCCAGCAGCCCCCTCCCGTATAATGAGCAGTTCTTC.

V and J are TRBV6-5 and TRBJ2-5, with D possibly being TRBD1 (6 bases). The CDR3 consists of 13 residues. Trimming removed 8 bases at V and 11 bases at J, with 21 bases between. Germline CDR1 and CDR2: MNHEY and SVGAGI. As DNA, the CDR3 is TGTGCCAGCTGTCTGGGCCCTAGACAGGAGCAGTACTTC. As protein: CASCLGPRQEQYF.